This T cell receptor beta chain is drawn from a study of T cell changes during pregnancy in multiple sclerosis. Clones were sequenced by immunoSEQ multiplex PCR, and TCRdb holds only the in-frame ones, with some missing. In the table there are 100,000 or so clones, around 92% of which are singletons. Germline V gives CDR1 SGHRS, CDR2 YFSETQ. The CDR3 is 16 amino acids. With V trimmed by 4 bases and J by 3 bases, 8 bases remained unmatched. The V call is TRBV5-1, the J call TRBJ1-5; 9 bases map to TRBD1. Sequencing was performed on peripheral blood, taken before pregnancy. The clonotype was recovered from a female donor with multiple sclerosis, enrolled in a pregnancy study. CDR3 residues: CASSPSGTGHNQPQHF. As DNA, the CDR3 is TGCGCCAGCAGCCCCTCCGGGACAGGGCACAATCAGCCCCAGCATTTT.